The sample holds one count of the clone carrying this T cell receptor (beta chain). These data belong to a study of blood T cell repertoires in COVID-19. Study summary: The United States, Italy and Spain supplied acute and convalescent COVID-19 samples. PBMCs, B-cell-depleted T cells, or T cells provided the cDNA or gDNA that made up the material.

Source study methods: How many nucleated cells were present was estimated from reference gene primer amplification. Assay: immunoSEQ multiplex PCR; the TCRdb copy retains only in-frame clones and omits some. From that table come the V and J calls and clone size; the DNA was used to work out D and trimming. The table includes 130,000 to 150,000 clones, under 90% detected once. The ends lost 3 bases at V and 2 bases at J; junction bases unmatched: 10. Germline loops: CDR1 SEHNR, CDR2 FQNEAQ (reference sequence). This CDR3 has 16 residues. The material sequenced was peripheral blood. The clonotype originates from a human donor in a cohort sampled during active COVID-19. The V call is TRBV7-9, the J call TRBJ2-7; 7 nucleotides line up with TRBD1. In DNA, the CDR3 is TGTGCCAGCAGCTTCGCCCAGGCGACAGGGACCTACGAGCAGTACTTC. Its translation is CASSFAQATGTYEQYF.